This entry features one T cell receptor (beta chain) sequence. What it binds is unknown. The data were taken from a study of cytomegalovirus exposure and HLA in healthy donors. Study overall: Around 85 million unique TCRs from HLA-typed donors were held in an early data release. Regarding the study as a whole: With DRB1 most and HLA-C fewest, TCR association rates differed between HLA loci in a later analysis. Rare sequences made up most TCRs, while some public TCRs were found in many donors. Reportedly, fewer N-insertions than the approximately 650-donor mean appeared in an Asian-associated ancestry cluster in a later analysis.

CDR3 length: 12 residues. Germline V CDR1 and CDR2: SQVTM, ANQGSEA. V gave up 3 bases and J gave up 10 bases, with 15 bases separating them. The primer mix had 60 Vbeta and 13 Jbeta primers. The table came from immunoSEQ multiplex PCR; TCRdb's copy has only in-frame clones and leaves some out. This sample has about 140,000 clones, with about 80% found just once. This clonotype originated in a male donor in good health and CMV-seronegative. The specimen sequenced was PBMCs. The J gene is TRBJ1-1, the V gene TRBV29-1; D unclear. The CDR3 is CSVDGSGSLAFF. CDR3 coding DNA: TGCAGCGTTGACGGCTCGGGGAGTCTAGCTTTCTTT.